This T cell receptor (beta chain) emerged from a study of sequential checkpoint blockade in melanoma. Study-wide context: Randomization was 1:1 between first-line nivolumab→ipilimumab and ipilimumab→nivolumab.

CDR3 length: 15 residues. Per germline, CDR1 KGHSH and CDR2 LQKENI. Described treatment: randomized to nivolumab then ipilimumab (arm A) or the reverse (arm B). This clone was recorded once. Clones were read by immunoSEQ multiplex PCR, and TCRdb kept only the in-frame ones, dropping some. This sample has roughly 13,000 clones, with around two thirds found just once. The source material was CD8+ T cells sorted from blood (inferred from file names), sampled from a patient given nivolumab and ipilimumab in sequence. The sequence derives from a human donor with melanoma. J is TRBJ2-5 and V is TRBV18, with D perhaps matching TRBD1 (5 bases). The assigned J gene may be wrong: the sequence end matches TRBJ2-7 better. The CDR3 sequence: CASSQEGATAYEQYF. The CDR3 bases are TGTGCCAGCTCCCAGGAAGGGGCGACGGCCTACGAGCAGTACTTC.